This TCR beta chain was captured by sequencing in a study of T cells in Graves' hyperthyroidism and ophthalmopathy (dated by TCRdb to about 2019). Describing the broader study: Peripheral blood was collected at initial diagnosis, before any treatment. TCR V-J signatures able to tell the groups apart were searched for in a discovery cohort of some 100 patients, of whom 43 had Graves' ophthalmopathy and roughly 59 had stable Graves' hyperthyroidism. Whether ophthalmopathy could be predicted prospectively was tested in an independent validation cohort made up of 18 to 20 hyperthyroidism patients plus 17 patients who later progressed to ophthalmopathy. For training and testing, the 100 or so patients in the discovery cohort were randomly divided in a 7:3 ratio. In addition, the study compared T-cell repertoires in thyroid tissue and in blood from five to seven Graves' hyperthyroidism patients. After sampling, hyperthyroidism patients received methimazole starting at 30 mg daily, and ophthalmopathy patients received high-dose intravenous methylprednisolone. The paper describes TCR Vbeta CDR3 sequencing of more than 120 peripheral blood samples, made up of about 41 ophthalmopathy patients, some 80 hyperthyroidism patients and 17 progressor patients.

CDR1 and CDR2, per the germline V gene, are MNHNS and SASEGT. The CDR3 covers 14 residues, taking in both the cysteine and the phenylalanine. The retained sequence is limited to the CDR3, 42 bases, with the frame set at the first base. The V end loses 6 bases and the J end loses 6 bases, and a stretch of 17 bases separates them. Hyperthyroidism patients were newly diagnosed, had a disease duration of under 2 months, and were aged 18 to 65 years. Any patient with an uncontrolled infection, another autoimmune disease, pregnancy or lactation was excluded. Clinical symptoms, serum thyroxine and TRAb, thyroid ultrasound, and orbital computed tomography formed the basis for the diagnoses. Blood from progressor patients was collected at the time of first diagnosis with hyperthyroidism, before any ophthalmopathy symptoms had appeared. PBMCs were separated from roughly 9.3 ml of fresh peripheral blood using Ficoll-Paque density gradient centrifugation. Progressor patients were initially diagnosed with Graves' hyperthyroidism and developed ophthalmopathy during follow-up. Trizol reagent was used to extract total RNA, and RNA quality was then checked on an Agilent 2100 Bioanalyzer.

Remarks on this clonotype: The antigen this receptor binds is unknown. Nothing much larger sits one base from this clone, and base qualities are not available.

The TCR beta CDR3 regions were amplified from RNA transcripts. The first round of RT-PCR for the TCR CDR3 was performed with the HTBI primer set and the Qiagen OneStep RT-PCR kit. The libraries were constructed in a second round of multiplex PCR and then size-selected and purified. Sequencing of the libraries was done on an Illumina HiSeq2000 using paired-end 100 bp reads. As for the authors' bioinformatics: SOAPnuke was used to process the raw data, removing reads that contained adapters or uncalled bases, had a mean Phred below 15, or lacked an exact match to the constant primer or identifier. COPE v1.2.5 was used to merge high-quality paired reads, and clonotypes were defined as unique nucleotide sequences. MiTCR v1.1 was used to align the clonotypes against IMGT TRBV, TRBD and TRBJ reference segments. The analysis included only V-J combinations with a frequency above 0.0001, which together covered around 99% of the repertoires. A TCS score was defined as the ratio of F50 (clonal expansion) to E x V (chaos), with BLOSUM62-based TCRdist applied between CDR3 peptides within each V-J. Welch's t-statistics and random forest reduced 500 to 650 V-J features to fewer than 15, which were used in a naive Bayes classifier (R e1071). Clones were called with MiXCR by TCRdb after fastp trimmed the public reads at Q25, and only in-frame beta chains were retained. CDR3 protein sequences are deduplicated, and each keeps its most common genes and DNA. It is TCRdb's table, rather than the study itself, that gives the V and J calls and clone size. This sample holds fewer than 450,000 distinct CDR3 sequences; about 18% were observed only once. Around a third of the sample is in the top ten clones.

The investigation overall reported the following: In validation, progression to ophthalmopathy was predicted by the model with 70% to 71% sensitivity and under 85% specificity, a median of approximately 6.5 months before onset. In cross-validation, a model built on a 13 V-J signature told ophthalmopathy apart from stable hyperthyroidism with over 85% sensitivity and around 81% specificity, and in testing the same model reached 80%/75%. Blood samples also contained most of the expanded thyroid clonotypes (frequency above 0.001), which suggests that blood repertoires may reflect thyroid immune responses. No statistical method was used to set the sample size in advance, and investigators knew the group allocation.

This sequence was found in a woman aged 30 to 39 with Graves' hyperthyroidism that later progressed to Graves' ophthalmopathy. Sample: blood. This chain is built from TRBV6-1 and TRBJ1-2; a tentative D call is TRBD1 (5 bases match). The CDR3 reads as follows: CASSNGGVGNGYTF. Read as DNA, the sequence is TGTGCCAGCAGCAACGGAGGGGTTGGCAATGGCTACACCTTC.